This T cell receptor beta chain came from a study of T-cell reconstitution after alpha-beta-depleted transplantation in children. Germline V gene lookup returns CDR1 MNHEY and CDR2 SMNVEV (reference sequence). Trimming cost V 3 bases and J 6 bases, with 9 bases left between them. The length of the CDR3 is 13 residues. Unique molecular identifiers were incorporated into the prepared TCRbeta library. TCRdb reanalysed the PCR reads using MiXCR and keeps one entry per CDR3 protein. The sample carries around 360,000 distinct CDR3 sequences, approximately 10% recorded once. This sequence joins TRBV27 and TRBJ2-4; unclear D gene. The source of this sequence is a human donor who donated a stem cell graft to a child with acute lymphoblastic leukemia. The sequenced sample was PBMCs from the stem cell graft donor, obtained from the stem cell graft. The CDR3 coding sequence is TGTGCCAGCAGTTTGGGCAGTCTAAACATTCAGTACTTC. It translates to CASSLGSLNIQYF.